This T cell receptor beta chain was captured by sequencing in a study of T cells after yellow fever vaccination. 5'RACE template switching generated TCR cDNA, adding a universal primer site and UMIs. Each CDR3 protein gets one entry after TCRdb re-called the 5' RACE reads with MiXCR. The profile shows 550,000 to 750,000 distinct CDR3 sequences, around an eighth of them singletons. Points from the study as a whole: The CD4 and CD8 compartments had a small share of their clonotypes in common.

V shed 0 bases and J shed 8 bases, with 12 bases lying between them. The CDR3 has 15 amino acids. The germline V gene has CDR1 SGHNT and CDR2 YYREEE (reference sequence). For this clonotype: What it recognizes is unknown.

Here the sequenced sample was PBMCs, taken on the day of the yellow fever booster vaccination. The V and J genes are TRBV5-4 and TRBJ2-6, with D unclear. The receptor was derived from a man aged 30 to 39 who received the YFV17D yellow fever vaccine. This chain's CDR3 is CASSLDSMVSNVLTF. The DNA of the CDR3 is TGTGCCAGCAGCTTGGATTCTATGGTGTCCAACGTCCTGACTTTC.